Each of the 20 T cell receptor beta chains below was sequenced from the same sample in a study of beta chain features in type 1 diabetes. Study observations and caveats: All four CD4+ subsets of Type 1 diabetes patients contained TCRB CDR3s that were moderately but significantly shorter.

Expressed TCRB transcripts were sequenced because the isolated RNA had all been reverse transcribed beforehand. The data were produced by immunoSEQ multiplex PCR, yet TCRdb's version contains in-frame clones alone and is incomplete. The sample carries around 650,000 clones, roughly 12% recorded once. Antigen specificity for these receptors is unknown. Sequenced input: naive CD4+ T cells from blood. Receptors were obtained from a man aged 30 to 39 with type 1 diabetes.

V gene TRBV6-5 combines with J gene TRBJ2-7, with a possible D match to TRBD2 (5 bases). V was clipped by 4 bases and J by 2 bases, with 12 bases between them. The germline V gene encodes CDR1 MNHEY and CDR2 SVGAGI. The CDR3 is 14 amino acids. The CDR3 bases are TGTGCCAGCAGTTCCGCGGACGGGACCTACGAGCAGTACTTC. Protein product: CASSSADGTYEQYF.

This clone has more than one count but fewer than ten. V is TRBV15 and J is TRBJ1-5; D is unclear. This CDR3 has 12 amino acids. Germline CDR1 reads LNHNV; CDR2 reads YYDKDF (reference sequence). Trimming cost V 0 bases and J 9 bases, with 6 bases left between them. The chain's CDR3 is CATSRDPSPQHF. CDR3 nucleotide sequence: TGTGCCACCAGCAGAGATCCTTCGCCCCAGCATTTT.

The chain carries TRBV4-3 and TRBJ1-2; TRBD1 matches 9 bases. Germline V lookup: CDR1 LGHNA, CDR2 YSLEER. The J segment lost 4 bases and the V segment lost 4 bases, leaving 7 bases of the junction unmatched. The CDR3 is 15 amino acids. CDR3 sequence: CASSPQGAGSYGYTF. CDR3 bases: TGCGCCAGCAGCCCACAGGGGGCAGGGAGCTATGGCTACACCTTC.

The genes are TRBV5-5 and TRBJ1-6; no clear D gene. CDR3 length equals 14 residues. Germline loops: CDR1 SGHKS, CDR2 YYEKEE (reference sequence). V lost 0 bases and J lost 14, with 15 bases in between. CDR3 DNA sequence: TGTGCCAGCAGCTTGGAGGACTGGCGTGGGGCCCTCCACTTT. Translating gives CASSLEDWRGALHF.

J is TRBJ1-1 and V is TRBV5-1, with a weak D call TRBD1 (6 bases). The CDR3 covers 15 residues. V lost 4 bases to trimming and J lost 4 bases, with 17 bases between them. The V gene's germline CDR1 is SGHRS and CDR2 YFSETQ. The CDR3 loop reads CASSPEGGLTTEAFF. The CDR3 DNA reads as TGCGCCAGCAGCCCAGAAGGGGGGTTGACCACTGAAGCTTTCTTT.

V usage is TRBV11-1 and J usage is TRBJ2-7; perhaps TRBD2 as D (6 bases). The CDR3 spans 14 residues. Germline-derived CDR1 and CDR2 are SGHAT and FQDESV (reference sequence). V lost 7 bases, J lost 4 bases, and 17 bases lay in between. The CDR3 bases are TGTGCCAGCACCTCTGGAGGGGCAGGGTACGAGCAGTACTTC. Encoded protein: CASTSGGAGYEQYF.

This clone was observed a few times. The chain links TRBV5-1 to TRBJ1-1; D call uncertain. Germline loops: CDR1 SGHRS, CDR2 YFSETQ. Between the trimmed V and J ends, which lost 0 bases and 1 base, there was a span of 4 bases. This CDR3 has 13 amino acids. The CDR3 coding sequence is TGCGCCAGCAGCTTGGAGCAGAACACTGAAGCTTTCTTT. This sequence encodes CASSLEQNTEAFF.

J is TRBJ1-5 and V is TRBV10-3; TRBD1 agrees at 7 bases. Trimming removed 2 bases from V and 3 bases from J; junction bases left unmatched: 1. The germline V gene has CDR1 ENHRY and CDR2 SYGVKD. The CDR3 has 14 residues. CDR3 sequence: CAISEGQDNQPQHF. Here the CDR3 DNA reads TGTGCCATCAGTGAGGGACAGGACAATCAGCCCCAGCATTTT.

This clone was found a few times. This chain uses TRBV6-5 with TRBJ2-3, with a weak D call TRBD1 (5 bases). The CDR3 length is 14 residues. V shed 8 bases and J shed 2 bases, with 14 bases lying between them. Germline CDR1 reads MNHEY; CDR2 reads SVGAGI. In DNA, the CDR3 is TGTGCCAGCCTTGCGACAGTCGACACAGATACGCAGTATTTT. Translated, it gives CASLATVDTDTQYF.

V usage is TRBV6-1 and J usage is TRBJ1-5, with 11 bases identical to TRBD1. The germline V gene encodes CDR1 MNHNS and CDR2 SASEGT. The CDR3 has 15 residues. Trimming removed 3 bases from V and 10 bases from J; junction bases left unmatched: 8. CDR3 loop: CASSEGQGDGGPQHF. CDR3 nucleotides: TGTGCCAGCAGTGAGGGACAGGGGGACGGGGGCCCCCAGCATTTT.

This clone was counted between two and nine times. The junction shows a germline mismatch at one end, possibly a read error. The V call is TRBV28, the J call TRBJ2-5; 8 bases agree with TRBD1. CDR1 and CDR2 from the germline V gene are MDHEN and SYDVKM. CDR3 length: 17 residues. CDR3 sequence (DNA): TGCGCCAGCAGTCCACTCGGGACAGGACCCGGACAAGAGACCCAGTACTTC. Protein sequence: CASSPLGTGPGQETQYF. The variable domain in full, with the rest retrieved from reference TRBV28 and TRBJ2-5, is DVKVTQSSRYLVKRTGEKVFLECVQDMDHENMFWYRQDPGLGLRLIYFSYDVKMKEKGDIPEGYSVSREKKERFSLILESASTNQTSMYLCASSPLGTGPGQETQYFGPGTRLLVL.

This clone appeared a few times. The sample holds other DNA sequences that translate to the same CDR3. CDR3 in amino acids: CASSFGTGPYEQYF. The CDR3 nucleotides are TGTGCCAGCAGCTTTGGGACAGGACCCTACGAGCAGTACTTC. The chain uses TRBV7-2 and TRBJ2-7; 8 bases are shared with TRBD1. The CDR3 covers 14 residues. The germline gives CDR1 SGHTA, CDR2 FQGNSA. J was trimmed by 2 bases and V by 3 bases; bases with no gene match: 3.

This clone was counted a few times. V and J are TRBV27 and TRBJ1-1, with D possibly matching TRBD1 (6 bases). Trimming left V 6 bases short and J 1 base short, with 18 bases between. CDR1 and CDR2 from the germline V gene are MNHEY and SMNVEV (reference sequence). The CDR3 is 16 amino acids. CDR3 residues: CASRTGGAGENTEAFF. In nucleotides, the CDR3 is TGTGCCAGCAGAACCGGGGGCGCGGGGGAGAACACTGAAGCTTTCTTT.

This clone came up a few times. The genes are TRBV27 and TRBJ2-3; D is uncertain. CDR1 MNHEY and CDR2 SMNVEV come from the germline V gene (reference sequence). Between the trimmed V and J ends, which lost 7 bases and 4 bases, there was a span of 18 bases. This CDR3 has 15 residues. The CDR3 here is CASTQGYRESDTQYF. In DNA form, the CDR3 reads TGTGCCAGCACTCAAGGGTATCGAGAGTCAGATACGCAGTATTTT.

In its sample, this clone was seen a few times. This chain joins TRBV29-1 and TRBJ2-7; maybe TRBD1 (5 bases). Deletions cut 4 bases from V and 2 bases from J, with 9 bases between. Germline V gives CDR1 SQVTM, CDR2 ANQGSEA. The CDR3 loop spans 12 amino acids. Here the CDR3 DNA reads TGCAGCGTTGGAGGCAGGGCCTACGAGCAGTACTTC. As protein: CSVGGRAYEQYF.

The chain recombines TRBV7-3 with TRBJ2-5, with D tentatively TRBD2 (6 bases). The CDR3 loop spans 15 amino acids. The ends were cut back, 5 bases at V and 4 bases at J, with 17 bases in the middle. Germline CDR1 and CDR2: SGHTA and FQGTGA. The CDR3 spells CASSRLAGSRETQYF. The CDR3, as DNA: TGTGCCAGCAGCCGGTTGGCGGGGAGCAGAGAGACCCAGTACTTC.

There are a few counts of this clone. The chain has TRBV4-3 and TRBJ2-2, with a possible D match to TRBD2 (5 bases). The V gene lost 4 bases and the J gene lost 0 bases, with 18 bases spanning the gap. The CDR3 has 18 residues. From germline, CDR1 is LGHNA and CDR2 YSLEER. This CDR3 is CASSPRAYGRSNTGELFF. The CDR3 DNA follows: TGCGCCAGCAGCCCCCGAGCATATGGGAGATCGAACACCGGGGAGCTGTTTTTT.

In its sample, this clone was seen a few times. The rearrangement links TRBV11-2 to TRBJ2-3; possible D gene TRBD2, 5 bases. This CDR3 contains 15 residues. Germline CDR1 SGHAT, CDR2 FQNNGV. V was cut by 5 bases and J by 6 bases, with 18 bases left in between. The DNA of the CDR3 is TGTGCCAGCAGCCCGGCCGAGGGCAGAAGGGATACGCAGTATTTT. Protein sequence: CASSPAEGRRDTQYF.

The CDR3: CASRVGQGYQPQHF. The CDR3 DNA is TGTGCCAGCAGGGTAGGACAGGGATACCAGCCCCAGCATTTT. J is TRBJ1-5 and V is TRBV2, with 8 bases lining up with TRBD1. In germline, CDR1 is SNHLY, CDR2 FYNNEI. With V trimmed by 6 bases and J by 7 bases, 8 bases remained unmatched. The CDR3 runs to 14 residues.

V is TRBV25-1 and J is TRBJ1-1; no firm D call. CDR3 length: 15 amino acids. The germline CDR1 and CDR2 sequences are MGHDK and SYGVNS. Trimming cost V 1 base and J 1 base, with 10 bases left between them. Written as DNA, the CDR3 is TGTGCCAGCAGTGAATGGGCCGAACCGAACACTGAAGCTTTCTTT. Its protein is CASSEWAEPNTEAFF.